What follows describes a single TCR beta chain. Its antigen remains unknown. The source of the sample is a study of T cell responses to AZD1222 COVID-19 vaccine. Profiled with immunoSEQ multiplex PCR; TCRdb holds only in-frame clones, not every one. The table shows 25,000 to 30,000 clones, with 89% occurring only once. General observations from the study: Among spike-specific TCRs, nearly half reportedly target unmutated variant regions. Most donors were white British and more were female, and clonal diversity was possibly underestimated. Among AZD1222 vaccinees, only five or six were seropositive at baseline. With two AZD1222 doses given, Spike-specific TCR breadth and depth both rose.

The ends lost 0 bases at V and 8 bases at J; junction bases unmatched: 9. This CDR3 contains 15 residues. Germline V CDR1 and CDR2: SGHRS, YFSETQ. The TCR comes from an adult in good health. The starting material was peripheral blood, obtained on day 0 of AZD1222 vaccination. J is TRBJ1-2 and V is TRBV5-1; 8 bases are shared with TRBD1. The chain's CDR3 is CASSLGGQGQEGYTF. The CDR3 region has the DNA TGCGCCAGCAGCTTGGGCGGACAGGGTCAGGAAGGCTACACCTTC. Based on the CDR3 plus reference TRBV5-1 and TRBJ1-2, the full variable domain is KAGVTQTPRYLIKTRGQQVTLSCSPISGHRSVSWYQQTPGQGLQFLFEYFSETQRNKGNFPGRFSGRQFSNSRSEMNVSTLELGDSALYLCASSLGGQGQEGYTFGSGTRLTVV.